Included here is one TCR beta chain sequence, with context. Its antigen is as yet unknown. This sample was taken from a study of CXCR3-negative and CXCR3-positive naive CD8 T cells. Study-level results: Compared with CXCR3-negative naive cells, CXCR3-positive naive cells showed more hydrophobic TRB CDR3s. Memory cells showed distinct TRBV-TRBJ patterns, while the two naive subsets matched.

The study made its TRB cDNA libraries by 5' RACE, adding UMI labels. From its re-call of the 5' RACE reads, TCRdb lists each CDR3 protein once, without DNA. The table lists about 63,000 distinct CDR3 sequences. This CDR3 is built from 16 residues. Per the germline V gene, CDR1 is DFQATT and CDR2 is SNEGSKA (reference sequence). Sequences were obtained from naive CXCR3+ CD8+ T cells from blood. Subset of the sample: CD45RO-CCR7+CD27+CD95- naive CD8+ T cells expressing CXCR3 (TNR3+). The sequence derives from a human donor in good health. Some clones in this sample may be carry-over from other donors' samples. The chain combines TRBV20-1 with TRBJ2-1; TCRdb designates TRBD1, a call that cannot be tested without DNA. The CDR3 loop is CSARWSAGTSYNEQFF.